These 17 T cell receptor beta chains came from one sample sequenced in a study of blood T cell repertoires in COVID-19. Some clones are missing from TCRdb's copy, which holds only in-frame ones; the method was immunoSEQ multiplex PCR. Of more than 100,000 clones in the sample, roughly 86% were seen once. Sequencing was done on a sample of peripheral blood. The receptors were gathered from a woman aged 55-70 years with acute or convalescent COVID-19.

The genes are TRBV5-1 and TRBJ2-1; 11 bases match TRBD2. Germline-derived CDR1 and CDR2 are SGHRS and YFSETQ. The CDR3 spans 15 residues. Germline trimming cut 4 bases from V and 4 bases from J; bases unmatched to any gene: 4. The CDR3 is CASSTTSGSYNEQFF. CDR3 DNA sequence: TGCGCCAGCAGCACTACTAGCGGGAGTTACAATGAGCAGTTCTTC.

The genes are TRBV18 and TRBJ1-5; possible D gene TRBD1, 6 bases. The CDR3 extends over 16 amino acids. Germline assignment: CDR1 KGHSH and CDR2 LQKENI. V was clipped by 2 bases and J by 7 bases, with 18 bases between them. The CDR3 DNA sequence: TGTGCCAGCTCACCAGGGGTTCAGCGGGGGGCGCAGCCCCAGCATTTT. This encodes CASSPGVQRGAQPQHF. Looking up the rest from reference TRBV18 and TRBJ1-5 gives the full variable domain: NAGVMQNPRHLVRRRGQEARLRCSPMKGHSHVYWYRQLPEEGLKFMVYLQKENIIDESGMPKERFSAEFPKEGPSILRIQQVVRGDSAAYFCASSPGVQRGAQPQHFGDGTRLSIL.

V is TRBV4-2 and J is TRBJ1-4; tentative D call: TRBD1 (5 bases). The CDR3 has 16 amino acids. V gave up 3 bases and J gave up 8 bases, with 19 bases separating them. Germline V gene sequence: CDR1 LGHNA, CDR2 YNFKEQ. The CDR3 reads CASSHTAGLVREKLFF. In DNA, the CDR3 is TGTGCCAGCAGCCATACCGCAGGGCTGGTTAGGGAAAAACTGTTTTTT.

This clone appeared a few times. The chain carries TRBV12-3 or TRBV12-4 and TRBJ2-7; D gene uncertain. Between the trimmed V and J ends, which lost 5 bases and 1 base, there was a span of 3 bases. The CDR3 totals 11 residues. The CDR3 is CASSPSYEQYF. The CDR3 DNA reads TGTGCCAGCAGTCCTTCCTACGAGCAGTACTTC.

The chain has TRBV5-5 and TRBJ2-3; 7 bases are shared with TRBD2. CDR1 and CDR2 (germline): SGHKS, YYEKEE (reference sequence). Trimming removed 5 bases from V and 7 bases from J; junction bases left unmatched: 13. The CDR3 is made up of 15 amino acids. The CDR3 spells CASSLGGSPRNTQYF. The CDR3, as DNA: TGTGCCAGCAGTCTGGGAGGGTCCCCCCGTAATACGCAGTATTTT.

This chain's CDR3 is CASRPPTGVNTEAFF. The CDR3 coding sequence is TGTGCCAGCAGGCCCCCGACAGGGGTGAACACTGAAGCTTTCTTT. The V and J genes are TRBV28 and TRBJ1-1; the match to TRBD1 covers 8 bases. Trimming cost V 6 bases and J 0 bases; bases outside gene matches: 6. Per germline, CDR1 MDHEN and CDR2 SYDVKM. The CDR3 sequence is 15 residues long.

The rearrangement links TRBV20-1 to TRBJ1-2, with D unclear. Germline CDR1 and CDR2: DFQATT and SNEGSKA (reference sequence). CDR3 length: 10 amino acids. V was cut by 7 bases and J by 7 bases, with 10 bases left in between. This chain's CDR3 is CSVKEGGYTF. The CDR3 region has the DNA TGCAGTGTCAAGGAGGGTGGCTACACCTTC.

The chain recombines TRBV2 with TRBJ1-3; no definite D call. V lost 6 bases and J 0 bases, leaving 12 bases between the germline ends. The CDR3 sequence is 15 residues long. Germline lookup yields CDR1 SNHLY and CDR2 FYNNEI. The CDR3: CASRDYGVSGNTIYF. The CDR3 bases are TGTGCCAGCAGGGACTATGGGGTCTCTGGAAACACCATATATTTT.

J is TRBJ2-6 and V is TRBV18; D is unclear. The germline V gene encodes CDR1 KGHSH and CDR2 LQKENI. The CDR3 has 15 amino acids. Trimming pared 3 bases from V and 0 bases from J, leaving 6 bases between. The CDR3: CASSPPLSGANVLTF. The CDR3 nucleotides are TGTGCCAGCTCACCTCCCCTCTCTGGGGCCAACGTCCTGACTTTC.

V gene TRBV30 combines with J gene TRBJ1-1; 11 bases map to TRBD1. Looked up from germline, CDR1 is GTSNPN and CDR2 is SVGIG (reference sequence). V gave up 3 bases and J gave up 4 bases; unmatched junction bases: 10. This CDR3 spans 16 amino acids. The chain's CDR3 is CAWRADRGRVSTEAFF. Here the CDR3 DNA reads TGTGCCTGGAGGGCGGACAGGGGGCGCGTTTCCACTGAAGCTTTCTTT.

The CDR3 loop reads CASSSLQGKGEKLFF. CDR3 bases: TGTGCCAGCAGCTCCTTACAGGGTAAAGGCGAAAAACTGTTTTTT. The V call is TRBV7-8, the J call TRBJ1-4, with D possibly matching TRBD1 (6 bases). Per germline, CDR1 SGHVS and CDR2 FQNEAQ. With 4 bases removed from V and 8 bases from J, the gap between germline ends came to 17 bases. This CDR3 contains 15 residues.

The chain combines TRBV30 with TRBJ1-3; no clear D gene. The ends were cut back, 5 bases at V and 0 bases at J, with 8 bases in the middle. The CDR3 has 13 amino acids. The V gene's germline CDR1 is GTSNPN and CDR2 SVGIG (reference sequence). The CDR3 DNA follows: TGTGCCTGGGTAACAGTCTCTGGAAACACCATATATTTT. Its translation: CAWVTVSGNTIYF.

The CDR3 DNA reads TGTGCCACCGGGACTAGCGGCTCCTACGAGCAGTACGTC. It specifies CATGTSGSYEQYV. This chain connects TRBV6-5 to TRBJ2-7; 11 bases are shared with TRBD2. The CDR3 loop spans 13 amino acids. Germline trimming cut 10 bases from V and 0 bases from J; bases unmatched to any gene: 2. Germline values: CDR1 MNHEY, CDR2 SVGAGI.

The V and J genes are TRBV3-1 (or the pseudogene TRBV3-2) and TRBJ1-2; TRBD1 matches at 8 bases. This CDR3 comprises 14 residues. The germline V gene encodes CDR1 LGHDT and CDR2 YNNKEL (reference sequence). The J segment lost 6 bases and the V segment lost 3 bases, leaving 6 bases of the junction unmatched. CDR3 in amino acids: CASSQAHRGDGYTF. In nucleotides, the CDR3 is TGTGCCAGCAGCCAGGCCCACAGGGGGGATGGCTACACCTTC.

This chain uses TRBV27 with TRBJ2-1; D perhaps matches TRBD2 (5 bases). Trimming shortened V by 3 bases and J by 3 bases, and 15 bases separated the two germline ends. Germline CDR1 MNHEY, CDR2 SMNVEV (reference sequence). The CDR3 loop spans 16 amino acids. Written as DNA, the CDR3 is TGTGCCAGCAGTTTGCTGGGCGGGTCGGGCTACAATGAGCAGTTCTTC. Its protein product is CASSLLGGSGYNEQFF.

This clone showed up just a few times. V and J are TRBV5-4 and TRBJ2-3; 14 positions agree with TRBD2. The V segment lost 3 bases and the J segment 8 bases; nucleotides outside the gene matches: 5. The length of the CDR3 is 15 residues. Germline CDR1 SGHNT, CDR2 YYREEE (reference sequence). The CDR3 DNA follows: TGTGCCAGCAGCTCGACTAGCGGGAGGGAGGGTACGCAGTATTTT. This gives the protein CASSSTSGREGTQYF.

V is TRBV5-1 and J is TRBJ1-3; D not certain. The CDR3 length is 13 residues. Germline V gene data show CDR1 as SGHRS and CDR2 as YFSETQ. Trimming cost V 0 bases and J 4 bases, with 5 bases left between them. The chain's CDR3 is CASSLGIGNTIYF. The CDR3 nucleotides read TGCGCCAGCAGCTTGGGTATCGGAAACACCATATATTTT.